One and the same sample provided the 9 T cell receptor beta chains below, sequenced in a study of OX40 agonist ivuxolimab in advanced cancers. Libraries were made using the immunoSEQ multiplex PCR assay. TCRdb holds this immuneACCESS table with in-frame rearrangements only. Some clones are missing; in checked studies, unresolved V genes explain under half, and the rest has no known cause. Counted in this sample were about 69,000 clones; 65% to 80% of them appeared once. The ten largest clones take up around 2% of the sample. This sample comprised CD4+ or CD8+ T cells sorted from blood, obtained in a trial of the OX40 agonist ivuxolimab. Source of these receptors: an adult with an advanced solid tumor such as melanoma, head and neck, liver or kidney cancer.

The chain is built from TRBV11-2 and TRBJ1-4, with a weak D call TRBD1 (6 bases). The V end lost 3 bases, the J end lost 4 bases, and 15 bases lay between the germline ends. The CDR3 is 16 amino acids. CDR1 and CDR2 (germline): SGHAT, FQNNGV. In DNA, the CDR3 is TGTGCCAGCAGCTTTAATGGAGGGGGTCATAATGAAAAACTGTTTTTT. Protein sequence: CASSFNGGGHNEKLFF.

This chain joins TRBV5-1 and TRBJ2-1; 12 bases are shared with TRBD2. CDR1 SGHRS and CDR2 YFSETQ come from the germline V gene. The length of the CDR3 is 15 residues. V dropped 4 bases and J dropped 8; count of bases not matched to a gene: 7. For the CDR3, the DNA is TGCGCCAGCAGCCCCTCGACTAGCGGGAGCTATGAGCAGTTCTTC. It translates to CASSPSTSGSYEQFF.

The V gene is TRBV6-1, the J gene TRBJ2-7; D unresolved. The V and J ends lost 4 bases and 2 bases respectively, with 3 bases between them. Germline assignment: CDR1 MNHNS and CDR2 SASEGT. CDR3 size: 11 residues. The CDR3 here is CASSGPYEQYF. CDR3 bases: TGTGCCAGCAGTGGCCCCTACGAGCAGTACTTC.

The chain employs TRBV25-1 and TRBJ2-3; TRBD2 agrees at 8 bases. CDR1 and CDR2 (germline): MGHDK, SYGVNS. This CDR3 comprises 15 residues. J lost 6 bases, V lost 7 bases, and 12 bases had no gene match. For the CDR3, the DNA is TGTGCCAGCACTCGGGGGGGCGGGAGAGTCGATACGCAGTATTTT. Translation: CASTRGGGRVDTQYF. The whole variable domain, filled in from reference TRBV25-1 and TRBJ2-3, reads EADIYQTPRYLVIGTGKKITLECSQTMGHDKMYWYQQDPGMELHLIHYSYGVNSTEKGDLSSESTVSRIRTEHFPLTLESARPSHTSQYLCASTRGGGRVDTQYFGPGTRLTVL.

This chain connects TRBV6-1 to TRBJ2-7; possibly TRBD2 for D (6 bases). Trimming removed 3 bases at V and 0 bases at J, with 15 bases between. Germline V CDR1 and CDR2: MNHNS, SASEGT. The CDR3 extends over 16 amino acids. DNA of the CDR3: TGTGCCAGCAGTGATAGAGGCGGGGTGAGCTCCTACGAGCAGTACTTC. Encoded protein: CASSDRGGVSSYEQYF.

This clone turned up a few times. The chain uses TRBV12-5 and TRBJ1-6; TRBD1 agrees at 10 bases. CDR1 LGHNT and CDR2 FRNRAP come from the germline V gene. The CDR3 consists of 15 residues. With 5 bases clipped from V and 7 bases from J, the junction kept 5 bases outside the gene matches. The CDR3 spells CASGPGQGENSPLHF. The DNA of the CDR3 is TGTGCTAGTGGTCCCGGACAGGGGGAGAATTCACCCCTCCACTTT.

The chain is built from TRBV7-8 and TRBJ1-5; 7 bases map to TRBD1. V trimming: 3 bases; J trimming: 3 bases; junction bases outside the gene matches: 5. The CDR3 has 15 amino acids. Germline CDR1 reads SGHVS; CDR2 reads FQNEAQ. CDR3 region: CASSFDRVNNQPQHF. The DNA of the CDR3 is TGTGCCAGCAGCTTCGACAGGGTTAACAATCAGCCCCAGCATTTT.

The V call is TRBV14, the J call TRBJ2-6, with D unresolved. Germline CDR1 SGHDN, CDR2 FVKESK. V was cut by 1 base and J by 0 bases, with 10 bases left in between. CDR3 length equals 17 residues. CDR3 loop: CASSQGPVYSGANVLTF. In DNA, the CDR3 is TGTGCCAGCAGCCAAGGCCCCGTATACTCTGGGGCCAACGTCCTGACTTTC.

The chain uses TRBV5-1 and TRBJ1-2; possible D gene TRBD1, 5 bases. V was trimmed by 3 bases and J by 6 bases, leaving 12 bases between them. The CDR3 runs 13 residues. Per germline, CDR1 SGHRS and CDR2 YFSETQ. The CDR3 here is CASSSGTYDGYTF. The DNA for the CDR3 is TGCGCCAGCAGCTCCGGGACCTATGATGGCTACACCTTC.